These 22 T cell receptor beta chains were all obtained from the same sample, sequenced in a study of chemoradiotherapy in HPV16-positive cancers. This table comes from immunoSEQ multiplex PCR, and its TCRdb copy is limited to in-frame clones, with some not included. In the table there are 20,000 to 25,000 clones, roughly 90% of which are singletons. The source material was blood, sampled from a patient who underwent chemoradiotherapy. Receptor source: a human donor with HPV-associated anogenital cancer.

J is TRBJ2-2 and V is TRBV29-1, with a tentative D call TRBD2 (7 bases). Trimming cost V 8 bases and J 6 bases, with 16 bases left between them. Germline V gives CDR1 SQVTM, CDR2 ANQGSEA. This CDR3 has 13 residues. The CDR3 coding sequence is TGCAGCTCCGCGGGGGCCCGATCCGGGGAGCTGTTTTTT. Protein: CSSAGARSGELFF.

This clone was detected only once. The rearrangement joins TRBV9 to TRBJ2-7, with D possibly being TRBD2 (6 bases). Trimming stripped 5 bases from V and 6 bases from J, with 21 bases between. This CDR3 is 15 amino acids long. Germline CDR1 reads SGDLS; CDR2 reads YYNGEE. The CDR3 loop reads CASRSPGTPNSEQYF. The CDR3 DNA is TGTGCCAGCAGGTCCCCCGGGACTCCCAACAGCGAGCAGTACTTC.

This chain uses TRBV14 with TRBJ1-2, with D perhaps matching TRBD1 (5 bases). This CDR3 contains 14 residues. V was shortened by 3 bases and J by 7 bases, with 15 bases between the two germline ends. Germline lookup yields CDR1 SGHDN and CDR2 FVKESK. CDR3 residues: CASSHEARGSGYTF. As DNA, the CDR3 is TGTGCCAGCAGCCACGAAGCAAGGGGCAGTGGCTACACCTTC.

This clone was seen only once. The chain recombines TRBV7-8 with TRBJ1-5; no definite D call. The CDR3 has 15 amino acids. The germline V gene has CDR1 SGHVS and CDR2 FQNEAQ. V dropped 2 bases and J dropped 1 base, with 9 bases sitting between them. The CDR3 loop is CASSLHGPSNQPQHF. DNA of the CDR3: TGTGCCAGCAGCTTACACGGACCGAGCAATCAGCCCCAGCATTTT.

This clone was recorded only once. The chain uses TRBV7-8 and TRBJ2-1, with TRBD2 matching 15 bases. Trimming cost V 5 bases and J 7 bases; bases outside gene matches: 12. CDR1 is SGHVS, CDR2 FQNEAQ, per germline. The CDR3 is made up of 18 amino acids. This CDR3 reads CASSPRPWTSGGVNEQFF. CDR3 bases: TGTGCCAGCAGCCCCCGACCCTGGACTAGCGGGGGGGTAAATGAGCAGTTCTTC.

V gene TRBV5-1 combines with J gene TRBJ2-7; possible D gene TRBD1, 7 bases. The germline gives CDR1 SGHRS, CDR2 YFSETQ. V gave up 4 bases and J gave up 3 bases, with 14 bases separating them. The CDR3 loop spans 14 amino acids. CDR3 nucleotide sequence: TGCGCCAGCAGCGCTCAGGGGGGTAGCTACGAGCAGTACTTC. This sequence encodes CASSAQGGSYEQYF.

The CDR3 is CASSLPDSGSPLHF. The CDR3 region has the DNA TGCGCCAGCAGCCTCCCCGACTCGGGGTCACCCCTCCACTTT. The chain carries TRBV5-1 and TRBJ1-6; D not certain. CDR1 and CDR2 from the germline V gene are SGHRS and YFSETQ. Trimming pared 4 bases from V and 10 bases from J, leaving 15 bases between. The CDR3 covers 14 residues. Full variable domain (remainder filled in from reference TRBV5-1 and TRBJ1-6): KAGVTQTPRYLIKTRGQQVTLSCSPISGHRSVSWYQQTPGQGLQFLFEYFSETQRNKGNFPGRFSGRQFSNSRSEMNVSTLELGDSALYLCASSLPDSGSPLHFGNGTRLTVT.

The chain carries TRBV11-2 and TRBJ1-2; D is unresolved. Between the trimmed V and J ends, which lost 0 bases and 0 bases, there was a span of 14 bases. The CDR3 sequence is 17 residues long. Germline CDR1 SGHAT, CDR2 FQNNGV. CDR3 sequence (DNA): TGTGCCAGCAGCTTAGATGGGTCTGCAGGAGCTAACTATGGCTACACCTTC. Protein product: CASSLDGSAGANYGYTF.

The CDR3 bases are TGTGCCAGCAACAAACTCCGCACAGATACGCAGTATTTT. Protein: CASNKLRTDTQYF. The rearrangement joins TRBV7-6 to TRBJ2-3; D gene uncertain. This CDR3 region has 13 residues. In germline, CDR1 is SGHVS, CDR2 FNYEAQ. V lost 7 bases, J lost 1 base, and 9 bases lay in between.

J is TRBJ2-1 and V is TRBV5-5; a weak D match, TRBD2 (6 bases). From germline, CDR1 is SGHKS and CDR2 YYEKEE (reference sequence). The CDR3 runs 17 residues. Trimming removed 1 base at V and 0 bases at J, with 14 bases between. The CDR3 is CASSLIGGQSSYNEQFF. The CDR3, as DNA: TGTGCCAGCAGCTTGATAGGAGGGCAGAGCTCCTACAATGAGCAGTTCTTC.

The CDR3 spells CASSTEGDWGYGYTF. The CDR3 region has the DNA TGTGCCAGCAGTACTGAGGGGGATTGGGGCTATGGCTACACCTTC. This chain joins TRBV6-5 and TRBJ1-2, with D perhaps TRBD1 (6 bases). The CDR3 runs 15 residues. Trimming pared 5 bases from V and 4 bases from J, leaving 17 bases between. The V gene's germline CDR1 is MNHEY and CDR2 SVGAGI.

V gene TRBV28 combines with J gene TRBJ1-2, with 10 nucleotides matching TRBD1. With V trimmed by 6 bases and J by 5 bases, 6 bases remained unmatched. The V gene's germline CDR1 is MDHEN and CDR2 SYDVKM. This CDR3 is built from 14 residues. CDR3 nucleotides: TGTGCCAGCAGGACAGGGGGCGATGGGTATGGCTACACCTTC. Protein sequence: CASRTGGDGYGYTF.

Only one count was recorded for this clone. This chain uses TRBV2 with TRBJ1-6; D is uncertain. The length of the CDR3 is 15 residues. V was pared by 4 bases and J by 7 bases, with 14 bases between. Germline V CDR1 and CDR2: SNHLY, FYNNEI. The CDR3 nucleotides read TGTGCCAGCAGTGCTGGCAGGTTGAGCAATTCACCCCTCCACTTT. Its protein product is CASSAGRLSNSPLHF. The whole variable domain, filled in from reference TRBV2 and TRBJ1-6, reads EPEVTQTPSHQVTQMGQEVILRCVPISNHLYFYWYRQILGQKVEFLVSFYNNEISEKSEIFDDQFSVERPDGSNFTLKIRSTKLEDSAMYFCASSAGRLSNSPLHFGNGTRLTVT.

The CDR3 coding sequence is TGTGCCAGCAGCTTAGAGACTAGCGGGGTCAATGAGCAGTTCTTC. Translated, it gives CASSLETSGVNEQFF. The chain recombines TRBV7-2 with TRBJ2-1; 11 bases map to TRBD2. This CDR3 has 15 amino acids. V shed 1 base and J 6 bases; nucleotides not matched to a gene: 2. From germline, CDR1 is SGHTA and CDR2 FQGNSA.

V gene TRBV11-3 combines with J gene TRBJ2-2, with D tentatively TRBD1 or TRBD2 (5 bases each). Germline CDR1 SGHNT, CDR2 YENEEA. V was trimmed by 5 bases and J by 6 bases, leaving 10 bases between them. This CDR3 contains 13 residues. In DNA form, the CDR3 reads TGTGCCAGCAGCCGGGACGCCGCCGGGGAGCTGTTTTTT. It codes for CASSRDAAGELFF.

This clone occurred a few times. This sequence joins TRBV5-6 and TRBJ1-1; TRBD1 might be the D (5 bases). From germline, CDR1 is SGHDT and CDR2 YYEEEE. V lost 2 bases and J lost 1, with 15 bases in between. The CDR3 has 16 amino acids. The CDR3 coding sequence is TGTGCCAGCAGCTTCGAGGGACCCGGAGGGAACACTGAAGCTTTCTTT. Its protein product is CASSFEGPGGNTEAFF. Complete variable domain (other parts from reference TRBV5-6 and TRBJ1-1): DAGVTQSPTHLIKTRGQQVTLRCSPKSGHDTVSWYQQALGQGPQFIFQYYEEEERQRGNFPDRFSGHQFPNYSSELNVNALLLGDSALYLCASSFEGPGGNTEAFFGQGTRLTVV.

The chain combines TRBV11-1 with TRBJ2-1, with D maybe TRBD2 (7 bases). CDR1 SGHAT and CDR2 FQDESV come from the germline V gene (reference sequence). The CDR3 has 17 residues. Trimming removed 4 bases at V and 0 bases at J, with 16 bases between. The CDR3 nucleotides are TGTGCCAGCAGCTCGAAGATCGGGGGGCCCTCCTACAATGAGCAGTTCTTC. This codes for CASSSKIGGPSYNEQFF.

The rearrangement joins TRBV2 to TRBJ1-1, with D possibly matching TRBD1 (6 bases). This CDR3 comprises 13 residues. CDR1 and CDR2 (germline): SNHLY, FYNNEI. Trimming stripped 7 bases from V and 1 base from J, with 10 bases between. The CDR3 region is CASTVGANTEAFF. The CDR3, as DNA: TGTGCCAGCACGGTGGGGGCGAACACTGAAGCTTTCTTT.

The genes are TRBV5-5 and TRBJ2-7; 10 positions agree with TRBD1. The CDR3 is 14 amino acids. J gave up 4 bases and V 4 bases, and 5 bases lay outside the gene matches. The germline CDR1 and CDR2 sequences are SGHKS and YYEKEE (reference sequence). CDR3 DNA: TGTGCCAGCAGCGACCGGGACAGGGGTTACGAGCAGTACTTC. Translating it yields CASSDRDRGYEQYF. The full variable domain, in which reference TRBV5-5 and TRBJ2-7 provide the parts outside the CDR3, is DAGVTQSPTHLIKTRGQQVTLRCSPISGHKSVSWYQQVLGQGPQFIFQYYEKEERGRGNFPDRFSARQFPNYSSELNVNALLLGDSALYLCASSDRDRGYEQYFGPGTRLTVT.

The CDR3 region has the DNA TGTGCCAGCAGTGAGAATCCAGGGCGGAATGAGCAGTTCTTC. It encodes CASSENPGRNEQFF. The V call is TRBV6-1, the J call TRBJ2-1; D may be TRBD1 (5 bases). Trimming stripped 3 bases from V and 7 bases from J, with 13 bases between. The CDR3 consists of 14 residues. CDR1 MNHNS and CDR2 SASEGT come from the germline V gene.

The CDR3 region has the DNA TGCGCCAGCAGTGAGTACGGCCTAGCGGGGGTCCCAAGCCAAGAGACCCAGTACTTC. Encoded protein: CASSEYGLAGVPSQETQYF. The V gene is TRBV10-2, the J gene TRBJ2-5; 10 nucleotides line up with TRBD2. The V gene's germline CDR1 is WSHSY and CDR2 SAAADI. This CDR3 comprises 19 residues. V shed 1 base, J shed 1 base, and the junction held 12 bases outside the gene matches.

The chain recombines TRBV7-9 with TRBJ2-5, with 10 bases fitting TRBD2. V was pared by 3 bases and J by 1 base, with 5 bases of the junction left unmatched. Germline V gives CDR1 SEHNR, CDR2 FQNEAQ (reference sequence). This CDR3 region has 16 residues. Here the CDR3 DNA reads TGTGCCAGCAGCTTCCTCCTAGCGGGGGTCCAAGAGACCCAGTACTTC. It codes for CASSFLLAGVQETQYF.